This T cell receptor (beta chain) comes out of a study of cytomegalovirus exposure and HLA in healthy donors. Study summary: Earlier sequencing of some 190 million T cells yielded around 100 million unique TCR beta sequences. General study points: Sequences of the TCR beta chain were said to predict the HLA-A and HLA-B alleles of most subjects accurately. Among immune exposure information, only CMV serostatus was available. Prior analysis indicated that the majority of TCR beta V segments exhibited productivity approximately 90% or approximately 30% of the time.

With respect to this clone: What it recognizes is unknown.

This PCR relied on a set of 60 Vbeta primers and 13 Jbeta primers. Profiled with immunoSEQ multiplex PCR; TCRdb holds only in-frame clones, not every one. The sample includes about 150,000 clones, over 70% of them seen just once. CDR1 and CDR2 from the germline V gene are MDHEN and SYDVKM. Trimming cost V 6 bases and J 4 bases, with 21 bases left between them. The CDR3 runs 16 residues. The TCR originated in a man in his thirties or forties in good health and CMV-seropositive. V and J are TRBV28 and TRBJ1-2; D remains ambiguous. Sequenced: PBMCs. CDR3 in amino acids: CASRLPLVREFYGYTF. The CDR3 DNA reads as TGTGCCAGCAGACTTCCCCTAGTTCGAGAGTTCTATGGCTACACCTTC.